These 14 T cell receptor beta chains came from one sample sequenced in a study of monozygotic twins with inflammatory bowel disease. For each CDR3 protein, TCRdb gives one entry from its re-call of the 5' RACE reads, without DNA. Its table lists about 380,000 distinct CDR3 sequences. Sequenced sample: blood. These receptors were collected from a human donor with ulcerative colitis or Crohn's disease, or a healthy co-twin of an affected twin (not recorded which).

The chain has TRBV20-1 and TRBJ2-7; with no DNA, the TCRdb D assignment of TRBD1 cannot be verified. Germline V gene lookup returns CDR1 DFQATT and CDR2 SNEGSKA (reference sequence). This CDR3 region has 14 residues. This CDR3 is CSARRRGLLYEQYF.

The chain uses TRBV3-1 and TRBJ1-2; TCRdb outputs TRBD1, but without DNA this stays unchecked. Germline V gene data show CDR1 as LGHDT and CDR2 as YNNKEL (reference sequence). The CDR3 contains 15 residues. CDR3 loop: CASSPLGQGSYGYTF.

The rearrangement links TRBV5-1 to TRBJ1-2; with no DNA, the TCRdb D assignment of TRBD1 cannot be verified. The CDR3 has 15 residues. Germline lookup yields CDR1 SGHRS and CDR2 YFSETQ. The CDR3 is CASSLAMGGVAGYTF. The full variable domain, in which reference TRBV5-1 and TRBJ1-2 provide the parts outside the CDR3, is KAGVTQTPRYLIKTRGQQVTLSCSPISGHRSVSWYQQTPGQGLQFLFEYFSETQRNKGNFPGRFSGRQFSNSRSEMNVSTLELGDSALYLCASSLAMGGVAGYTFGSGTRLTVV.

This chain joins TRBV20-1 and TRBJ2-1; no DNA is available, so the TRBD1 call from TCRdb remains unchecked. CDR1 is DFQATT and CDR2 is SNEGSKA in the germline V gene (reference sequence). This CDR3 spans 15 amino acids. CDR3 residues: CSAEGTALAYNEQFF.

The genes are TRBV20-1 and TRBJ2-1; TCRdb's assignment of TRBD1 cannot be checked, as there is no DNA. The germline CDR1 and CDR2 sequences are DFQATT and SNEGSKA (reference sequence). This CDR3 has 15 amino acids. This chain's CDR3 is CSAGDRESSYNEQFF.

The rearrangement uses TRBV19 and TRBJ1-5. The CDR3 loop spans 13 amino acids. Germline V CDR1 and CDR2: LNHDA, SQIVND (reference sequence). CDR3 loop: CASSIESNQPQHF. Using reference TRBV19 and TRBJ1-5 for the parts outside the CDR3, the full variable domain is DGGITQSPKYLFRKEGQNVTLSCEQNLNHDAMYWYRQDPGQGLRLIYYSQIVNDFQKGDIAEGYSVSREKKESFPLTVTSAQKNPTAFYLCASSIESNQPQHFGDGTRLSIL.

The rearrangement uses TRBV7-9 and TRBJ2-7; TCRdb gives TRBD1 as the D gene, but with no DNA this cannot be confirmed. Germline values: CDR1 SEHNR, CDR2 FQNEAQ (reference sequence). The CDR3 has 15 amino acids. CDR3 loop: CASSFRGGGDYEQYF.

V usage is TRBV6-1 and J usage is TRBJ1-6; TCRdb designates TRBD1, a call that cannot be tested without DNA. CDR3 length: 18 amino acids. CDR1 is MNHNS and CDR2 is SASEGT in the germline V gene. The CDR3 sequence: CASSEAGGVTGYNSPLHF.

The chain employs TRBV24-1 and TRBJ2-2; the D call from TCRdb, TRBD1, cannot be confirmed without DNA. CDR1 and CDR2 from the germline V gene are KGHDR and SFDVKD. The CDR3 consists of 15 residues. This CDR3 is CATSAQDRDTGELFF.

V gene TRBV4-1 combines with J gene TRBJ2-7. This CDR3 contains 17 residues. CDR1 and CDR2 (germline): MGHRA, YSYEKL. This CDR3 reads CASSQEATGIPPYEQYF.

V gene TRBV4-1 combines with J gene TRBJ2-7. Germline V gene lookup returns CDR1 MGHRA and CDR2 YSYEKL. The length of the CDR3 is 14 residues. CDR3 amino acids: CASSHGLGVGEQYF.

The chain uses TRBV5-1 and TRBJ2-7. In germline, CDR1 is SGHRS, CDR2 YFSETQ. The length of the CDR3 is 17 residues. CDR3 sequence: CASSSTTLDLSSYEQYF.

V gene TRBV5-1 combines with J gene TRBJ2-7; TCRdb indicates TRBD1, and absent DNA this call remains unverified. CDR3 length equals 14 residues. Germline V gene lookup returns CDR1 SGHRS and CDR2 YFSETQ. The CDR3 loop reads CASSLGGEIREQYF.

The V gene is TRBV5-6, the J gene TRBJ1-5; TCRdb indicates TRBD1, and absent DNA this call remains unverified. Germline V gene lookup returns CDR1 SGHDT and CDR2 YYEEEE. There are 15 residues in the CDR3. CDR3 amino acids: CASSLLARGGQPQHF.